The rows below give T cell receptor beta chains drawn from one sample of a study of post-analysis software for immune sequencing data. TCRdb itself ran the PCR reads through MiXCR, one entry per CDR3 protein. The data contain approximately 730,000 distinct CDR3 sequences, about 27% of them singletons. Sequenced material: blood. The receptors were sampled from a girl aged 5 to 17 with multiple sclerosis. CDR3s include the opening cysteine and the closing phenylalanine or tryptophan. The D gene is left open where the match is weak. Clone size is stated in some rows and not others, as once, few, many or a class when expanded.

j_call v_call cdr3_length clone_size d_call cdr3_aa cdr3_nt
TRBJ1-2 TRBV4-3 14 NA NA CASSQTTGNYGYTF TGCGCCAGCAGCCAGACGACAGGAAACTATGGCTACACCTTC
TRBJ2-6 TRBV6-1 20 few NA CASSPAPKGAYLAGANVLTF TGTGCCAGCAGTCCCGCCCCTAAGGGAGCATACTTAGCTGGGGCCAACGTCCTGACTTTC
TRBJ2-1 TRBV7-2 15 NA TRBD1 CASSIRGQEYNEQFF TGTGCCAGCAGCATCAGGGGGCAGGAGTACAATGAGCAGTTCTTC
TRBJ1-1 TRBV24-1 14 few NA CATSDPNYGAEAFF TGTGCCACCAGTGATCCAAACTATGGCGCTGAAGCTTTCTTT
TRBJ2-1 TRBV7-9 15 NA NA CASSLGASEKNEQFF TGTGCCAGCAGCTTAGGGGCTAGCGAGAAGAATGAGCAGTTCTTC
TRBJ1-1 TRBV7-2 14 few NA CASSLAVGGTEAFF TGTGCCAGCAGCTTAGCGGTGGGGGGCACTGAAGCTTTCTTT
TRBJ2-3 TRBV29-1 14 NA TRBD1 CSVWTTGGTDTQYF TGCAGCGTATGGACGACAGGGGGAACAGATACGCAGTATTTT
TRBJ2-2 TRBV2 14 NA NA CAGRGAVYTGELFF TGTGCCGGAAGGGGGGCGGTATACACCGGGGAGCTGTTTTTT
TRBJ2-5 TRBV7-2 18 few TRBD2 CASSRPRQREMKEETQYF TGTGCCAGCAGCCGCCCTAGGCAGCGGGAGATGAAGGAGGAGACCCAGTACTTC
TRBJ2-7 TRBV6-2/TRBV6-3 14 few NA CASSYLWVADEQYF TGTGCCAGCAGCTATCTGTGGGTAGCGGACGAGCAGTACTTC
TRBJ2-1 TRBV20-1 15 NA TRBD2 CSAPGLAGGYNEQFF TGCAGTGCCCCGGGACTAGCGGGGGGATACAATGAGCAGTTCTTC
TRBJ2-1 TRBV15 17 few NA CATSRRRTESSYNEQFF TGTGCCACCAGCCGGAGAAGGACTGAGAGCTCCTACAATGAGCAGTTCTTC
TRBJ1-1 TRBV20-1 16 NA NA CSARGRPGTWNTEAFF TGCAGTGCTAGGGGGCGGCCCGGGACGTGGAACACTGAAGCTTTCTTT
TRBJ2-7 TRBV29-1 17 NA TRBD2 CSVEDRVSGSSYNEQYF TGCAGCGTTGAAGATCGGGTTAGCGGGAGCTCCTACAATGAGCAGTACTTC
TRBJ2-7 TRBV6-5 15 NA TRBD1 CASSSSGGPGREQYF TGTGCCAGCAGTTCCTCAGGGGGCCCCGGTCGCGAGCAGTACTTC
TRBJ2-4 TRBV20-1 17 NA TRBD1 CSAPPTGDLATLNIQYF TGCAGTGCTCCACCTACAGGGGACCTAGCTACCCTAAACATTCAGTACTTC
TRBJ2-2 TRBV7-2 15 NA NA CASTTVGYLTGELFF TGTGCCAGCACCACCGTAGGGTACCTCACCGGGGAGCTGTTTTTT
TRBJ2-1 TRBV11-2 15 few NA CASSLSGFAYNEQFF TGTGCCAGCAGCTTGAGTGGTTTCGCCTACAATGAGCAGTTCTTC
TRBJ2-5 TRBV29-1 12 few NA CSVTKGKETQYF TGCAGCGTTACTAAAGGGAAAGAGACCCAGTACTTC
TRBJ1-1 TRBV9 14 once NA CASSPTPDRTEAFF TGTGCCAGCAGCCCTACACCCGACCGCACTGAAGCTTTCTTT
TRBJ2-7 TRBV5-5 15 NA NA CASSLSYRGIGEQYF TGTGCCAGCAGTCTCAGCTACCGGGGTATAGGCGAGCAGTACTTC
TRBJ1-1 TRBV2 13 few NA CASPGHMNTEAFF TGTGCCAGCCCGGGACACATGAACACTGAAGCTTTCTTT
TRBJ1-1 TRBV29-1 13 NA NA CSVEVQGGTEAFF TGCAGCGTTGAAGTACAGGGCGGCACTGAAGCTTTCTTT
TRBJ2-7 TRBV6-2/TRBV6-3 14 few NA CASSTGRGSYEQYF TGTGCCAGCAGTACAGGCCGGGGGTCCTACGAGCAGTACTTC
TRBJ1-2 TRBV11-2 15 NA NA CASSLDNSVNGGYTF TGTGCCAGCAGCTTAGATAACTCGGTAAACGGCGGCTACACCTTC
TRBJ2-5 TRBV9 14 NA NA CASSVAGVGETQYF TGTGCCAGCAGCGTAGCCGGGGTGGGAGAGACCCAGTACTTC
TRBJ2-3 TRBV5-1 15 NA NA CASSLDGKGTDTQYF TGCGCCAGCAGCTTGGACGGGAAAGGCACAGATACGCAGTATTTT
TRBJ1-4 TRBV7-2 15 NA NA CASILDGRSNEKLFF TGTGCCAGCATCTTAGATGGACGGAGTAATGAAAAACTGTTTTTT
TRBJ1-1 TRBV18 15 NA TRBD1 CANSPIGTAYTEAFF TGTGCCAACTCACCAATAGGGACAGCCTACACTGAAGCTTTCTTT
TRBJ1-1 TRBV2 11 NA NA CASSIPAEAFF TGTGCCAGCTCCATACCCGCTGAAGCTTTCTTT
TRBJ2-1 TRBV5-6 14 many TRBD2 CASSLGLAGLEQFF TGTGCCAGCAGCTTGGGCCTAGCGGGGCTAGAGCAGTTCTTC
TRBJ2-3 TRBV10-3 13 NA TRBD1 CANGQGGTDTQYF TGTGCCAATGGACAGGGGGGCACAGATACGCAGTATTTT
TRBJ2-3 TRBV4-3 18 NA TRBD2 CASSQDSRRGGRGDTQYF TGCGCCAGCAGCCAAGATTCACGACGGGGGGGCCGGGGAGATACGCAGTATTTT
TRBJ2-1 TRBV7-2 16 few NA CASSLPGLAPSNEQFF TGTGCCAGCAGCCTACCGGGGCTAGCGCCTTCTAATGAGCAGTTCTTC
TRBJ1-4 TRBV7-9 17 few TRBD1 CASSARTGGDPNEKLFF TGTGCCAGCAGCGCGAGGACAGGGGGCGATCCTAATGAAAAACTGTTTTTT
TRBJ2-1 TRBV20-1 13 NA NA CSAKPPVRNEQFF TGCAGTGCTAAGCCGCCAGTTCGGAATGAGCAGTTCTTC
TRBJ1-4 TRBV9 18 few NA CASSAGVAGTTTNEKLFF TGTGCCAGCAGCGCCGGGGTGGCGGGGACTACAACTAATGAAAAACTGTTTTTT
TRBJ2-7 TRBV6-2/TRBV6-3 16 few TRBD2 CASSPGTSGPRLEQYF TGTGCCAGCAGCCCCGGGACTAGCGGGCCCCGGCTCGAGCAGTACTTC
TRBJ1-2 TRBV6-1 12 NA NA CASSEGTGGYTF TGTGCCAGCAGTGAAGGGACGGGTGGCTACACCTTC
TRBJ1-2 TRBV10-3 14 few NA CAISESGRNQGYTF TGTGCCATCAGTGAGTCAGGGAGAAACCAAGGCTACACCTTC
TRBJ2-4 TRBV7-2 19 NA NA CASSLSYRGGPLAKNIQYF TGTGCCAGCAGCTTATCGTACAGGGGGGGCCCCCTAGCCAAAAACATTCAGTACTTC
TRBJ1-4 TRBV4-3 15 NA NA CASSLLRTVNEKLFF TGCGCCAGCAGCCTGCTCCGGACTGTTAATGAAAAACTGTTTTTT
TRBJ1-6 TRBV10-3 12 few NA CAISESSGPLHF TGTGCCATCAGTGAGTCGAGTGGGCCCCTCCACTTT
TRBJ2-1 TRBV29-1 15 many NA CSAVDSQLTYNEQFF TGCAGCGCTGTAGACAGCCAACTTACCTACAATGAGCAGTTCTTC
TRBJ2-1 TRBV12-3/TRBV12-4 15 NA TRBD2 CASSVTSGWGNEQFF TGTGCCAGCAGCGTGACTAGCGGGTGGGGTAATGAGCAGTTCTTC
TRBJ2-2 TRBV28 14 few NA CASMWGPNTGELFF TGTGCCAGCATGTGGGGGCCCAACACCGGGGAGCTGTTTTTT
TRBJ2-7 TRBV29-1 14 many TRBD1 CSVEKGQGAHEQYF TGCAGCGTTGAAAAGGGACAGGGGGCCCACGAGCAGTACTTC
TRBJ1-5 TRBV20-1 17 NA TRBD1 CSARALGQGALNQPQHF TGCAGTGCTAGAGCTCTGGGACAGGGGGCTTTGAATCAGCCCCAGCATTTT
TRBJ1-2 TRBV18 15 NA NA CASSTIPGEAWGYTF TGTGCCAGCTCAACAATACCGGGGGAGGCGTGGGGCTACACCTTC
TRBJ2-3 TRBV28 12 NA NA CASSSESGTQYF TGTGCCAGCAGCTCCGAGTCGGGTACGCAGTATTTT
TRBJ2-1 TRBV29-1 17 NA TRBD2 CSAELWREGLSYNEQFF TGCAGCGCTGAACTTTGGCGGGAGGGACTCTCCTACAATGAGCAGTTCTTC
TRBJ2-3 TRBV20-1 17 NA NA CSATSFRVGGPIDTQYF TGCAGTGCTACATCCTTTAGGGTGGGAGGTCCCATAGATACGCAGTATTTT
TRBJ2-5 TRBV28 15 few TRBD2 CASSMTSGRSETQYF TGTGCCAGCAGTATGACTAGCGGGAGGTCGGAGACCCAGTACTTC
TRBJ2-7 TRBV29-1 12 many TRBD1 CSVTGAAYEQYF TGCAGCGTAACAGGGGCAGCCTACGAGCAGTACTTC
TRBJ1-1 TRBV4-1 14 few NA CASSQDHGAVGAFF TGCGCCAGCAGCCAAGATCACGGGGCGGTGGGGGCTTTCTTT
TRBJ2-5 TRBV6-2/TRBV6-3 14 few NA CASAPHHRAVAQYF TGTGCCAGCGCTCCACACCACAGGGCCGTAGCCCAGTACTTC
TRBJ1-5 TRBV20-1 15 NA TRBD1 CSAPRTGGASQPQHF TGCAGTGCCCCGAGGACAGGGGGCGCGTCTCAGCCCCAGCATTTT
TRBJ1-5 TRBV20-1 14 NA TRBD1 CSASPGQVGVPQHF TGCAGTGCTAGCCCAGGACAGGTCGGGGTGCCCCAGCATTTT
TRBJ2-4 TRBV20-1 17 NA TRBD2 CSASHLSLGGAKNIQYF TGCAGTGCTAGCCACCTATCGTTGGGGGGGGCCAAAAACATTCAGTACTTC